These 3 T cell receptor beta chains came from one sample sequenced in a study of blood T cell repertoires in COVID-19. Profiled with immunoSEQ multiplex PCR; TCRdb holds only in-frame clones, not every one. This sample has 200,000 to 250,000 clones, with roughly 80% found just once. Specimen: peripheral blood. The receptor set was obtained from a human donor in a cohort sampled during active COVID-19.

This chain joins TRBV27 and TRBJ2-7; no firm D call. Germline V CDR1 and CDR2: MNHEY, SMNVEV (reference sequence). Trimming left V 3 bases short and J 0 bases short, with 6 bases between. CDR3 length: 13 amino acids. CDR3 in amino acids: CASSLHNSYEQYF. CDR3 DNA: TGTGCCAGCAGTTTGCACAACTCCTACGAGCAGTACTTC.

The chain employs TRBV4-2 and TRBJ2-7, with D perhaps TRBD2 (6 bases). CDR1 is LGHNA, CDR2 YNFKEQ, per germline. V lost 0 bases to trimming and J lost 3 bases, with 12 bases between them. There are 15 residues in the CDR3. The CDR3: CASSQEASDVYEQYF. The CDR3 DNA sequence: TGTGCCAGCAGCCAAGAAGCTAGCGATGTCTACGAGCAGTACTTC.

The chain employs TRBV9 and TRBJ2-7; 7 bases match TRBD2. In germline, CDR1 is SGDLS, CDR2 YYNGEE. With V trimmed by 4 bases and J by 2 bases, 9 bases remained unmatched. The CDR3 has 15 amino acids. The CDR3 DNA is TGTGCCAGCAGCCCCCGTCTAGCGGCCCCCTACGAGCAGTACTTC. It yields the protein CASSPRLAAPYEQYF.